These 27 T cell receptor beta chains share one sample of origin, sequenced in a study of blood T cell repertoires in COVID-19. Data came from immunoSEQ multiplex PCR; TCRdb stores just in-frame clones and leaves some out. Of about 300,000 clones listed, roughly nine tenths are singletons. Sequencing was done on a sample of peripheral blood. These receptors were collected from a woman in her twenties or thirties with COVID-19, enrolled during active disease.

The rearrangement uses TRBV5-4 and TRBJ2-5, with 14 bases identical to TRBD2. The CDR3 consists of 16 residues. J lost 4 bases, V lost 4 bases, and 6 bases had no gene match. Germline loops: CDR1 SGHNT, CDR2 YYREEE (reference sequence). CDR3 sequence: CASSMAGLAGGETQYF. For the CDR3, the DNA is TGTGCCAGCAGCATGGCCGGACTAGCGGGAGGAGAGACCCAGTACTTC.

CDR3 region: CATSRENGNYGYTF. The CDR3 nucleotides read TGTGCCACCAGCAGAGAAAACGGGAACTATGGCTACACCTTC. The chain joins TRBV15 to TRBJ1-2; D gene ambiguous. The CDR3 is 14 amino acids. V was shortened by 0 bases and J by 2 bases, with 7 bases between the two germline ends. Germline CDR1 LNHNV, CDR2 YYDKDF (reference sequence).

The chain carries TRBV19 and TRBJ2-3; 8 bases map to TRBD1. Germline-derived CDR1 and CDR2 are LNHDA and SQIVND (reference sequence). This CDR3 is built from 14 residues. V dropped 9 bases and J dropped 2; count of bases not matched to a gene: 7. CDR3: CASSRGQNTDTQYF. The CDR3 DNA is TGTGCCAGCAGCAGGGGGCAAAACACAGATACGCAGTATTTT.

The V call is TRBV19, the J call TRBJ1-1; 9 positions agree with TRBD1. CDR1 and CDR2 from the germline V gene are LNHDA and SQIVND (reference sequence). V was pared by 4 bases and J by 7 bases, with 10 bases of the junction left unmatched. The CDR3 spans 15 residues. CDR3 nucleotides: TGTGCCAGTAGTAGCCCGACAGGGGGGACAAGTGAAGCTTTCTTT. Translation: CASSSPTGGTSEAFF. Using reference TRBV19 and TRBJ1-1 for the parts outside the CDR3, the full variable domain is DGGITQSPKYLFRKEGQNVTLSCEQNLNHDAMYWYRQDPGQGLRLIYYSQIVNDFQKGDIAEGYSVSREKKESFPLTVTSAQKNPTAFYLCASSSPTGGTSEAFFGQGTRLTVV.

This chain links TRBV7-2 with TRBJ2-2; 7 bases are shared with TRBD2. J gave up 4 bases and V 5 bases, and 13 bases lay outside the gene matches. Looked up from germline, CDR1 is SGHTA and CDR2 is FQGNSA. CDR3 length: 17 residues. The CDR3 sequence is CASSQGGGSVVTGELFF. The CDR3 nucleotides read TGTGCCAGCAGCCAGGGTGGCGGGAGCGTCGTCACCGGGGAGCTGTTTTTT.

The chain employs TRBV11-2 and TRBJ2-7, with 14 bases fitting TRBD2. Germline CDR1 is SGHAT and CDR2 is FQNNGV. The junction had 8 bases not matched to a gene; V was cut back by 4 bases and J by 6 bases. The CDR3 extends over 16 amino acids. The CDR3 DNA sequence: TGTGCCAGCAGCTCCGGGACTAGCGGGAGAAGGGTCGAGCAGTACTTC. Translating it yields CASSSGTSGRRVEQYF.

The rearrangement joins TRBV7-9 to TRBJ1-2; 7 bases line up with TRBD1. The V and J ends lost 5 bases and 8 bases, in that order; junction bases with no gene match: 2. The CDR3 extends over 11 amino acids. Germline V gene data show CDR1 as SEHNR and CDR2 as FQNEAQ (reference sequence). Here the CDR3 reads CASSPDRGYTF. CDR3 DNA: TGTGCCAGCAGCCCGGACAGGGGCTACACCTTC.

V and J are TRBV29-1 and TRBJ1-1, with 8 nucleotides matching TRBD1. The length of the CDR3 is 11 residues. The J segment lost 8 bases and the V segment lost 3 bases, leaving 2 bases of the junction unmatched. Germline V lookup: CDR1 SQVTM, CDR2 ANQGSEA. The CDR3 sequence is CSVDRTGEAFF. The CDR3 DNA is TGCAGCGTTGATAGGACAGGGGAAGCTTTCTTT.

The genes are TRBV2 and TRBJ1-2; TRBD1 matches at 10 bases. This CDR3 has 12 amino acids. The J segment lost 5 bases and the V segment lost 8 bases, leaving 2 bases of the junction unmatched. The germline CDR1 and CDR2 sequences are SNHLY and FYNNEI. CDR3 amino acids: CASRTGGYGYTF. Written as DNA, the CDR3 is TGTGCCAGCCGGACAGGGGGGTATGGCTACACCTTC.

The genes are TRBV2 and TRBJ2-7, with D possibly TRBD1 on 6 matching bases. V was pared by 4 bases and J by 3 bases, with 16 bases between. CDR1 SNHLY and CDR2 FYNNEI come from the germline V gene. The CDR3 runs to 15 residues. CDR3 protein: CASSVGQGGVYEQYF. CDR3 in DNA: TGTGCCAGCAGTGTAGGTCAAGGGGGAGTCTACGAGCAGTACTTC.

This chain connects TRBV10-3 to TRBJ2-5; 8 bases line up with TRBD1. The germline gives CDR1 ENHRY, CDR2 SYGVKD. This CDR3 spans 14 amino acids. J lost 5 bases, V lost 10 bases, and 12 bases had no gene match. CDR3 coding DNA: TGTGCCAGCGACGCCGGGACAGGTTCCGAGACCCAGTACTTC. As protein: CASDAGTGSETQYF.

This chain joins TRBV30 and TRBJ1-3; 10 bases are shared with TRBD1. Germline V gene data show CDR1 as GTSNPN and CDR2 as SVGIG (reference sequence). The CDR3 is 16 amino acids. V lost 2 bases to trimming and J lost 2 bases; unmatched junction nucleotides: 6. The CDR3: CAWSSLGQGAGNTIYF. The CDR3 DNA is TGTGCCTGGAGTTCTCTCGGACAGGGGGCTGGAAACACCATATATTTT.

This chain connects TRBV5-4 to TRBJ2-7; TRBD2 aligns across 8 bases. V shed 3 bases, J shed 6 bases, and the junction held 5 bases outside the gene matches. This CDR3 is built from 13 residues. Germline V gene data show CDR1 as SGHNT and CDR2 as YYREEE (reference sequence). The CDR3 region is CASSSGGRGEQYF. DNA of the CDR3: TGTGCCAGCAGCTCGGGAGGGCGAGGCGAGCAGTACTTC. Filled out from reference TRBV5-4 and TRBJ2-7, the complete variable domain reads ETGVTQSPTHLIKTRGQQVTLRCSSQSGHNTVSWYQQALGQGPQFIFQYYREEENGRGNFPPRFSGLQFPNYSSELNVNALELDDSALYLCASSSGGRGEQYFGPGTRLTVT.

This clone has just one count. The chain uses TRBV18 and TRBJ1-5, with D perhaps matching TRBD1 (6 bases). V was shortened by 6 bases and J by 4 bases, with 13 bases between the two germline ends. The CDR3 spans 14 residues. The germline CDR1 and CDR2 sequences are KGHSH and LQKENI. The CDR3 here is CASSAGQTNQPQHF. The CDR3 nucleotides are TGTGCCAGCTCGGCCGGACAGACGAATCAGCCCCAGCATTTT.

The rearrangement links TRBV3-1 (or the pseudogene TRBV3-2) to TRBJ1-2; D may be TRBD1 (6 bases). V lost 2 bases and J 8 bases, leaving 12 bases between the germline ends. The germline V gene encodes CDR1 LGHDT and CDR2 YNNKEL (reference sequence). This CDR3 has 13 residues. CDR3 nucleotides: TGTGCCAGCAGCCAACCAGGGGATCGAGGCTACACCTTC. Its protein product is CASSQPGDRGYTF.

The chain uses TRBV19 and TRBJ2-3, with D possibly being TRBD2 (6 bases). Trimming removed 5 bases from V and 4 bases from J, with 13 bases in between. The CDR3 length is 14 residues. Germline lookup yields CDR1 LNHDA and CDR2 SQIVND (reference sequence). The CDR3 DNA is TGTGCCAGTAGTCTCGTACTAGCCTCAGATACGCAGTATTTT. It yields the protein CASSLVLASDTQYF.

The rearrangement uses TRBV27 and TRBJ2-1; D is unresolved. The V end was cut by 7 bases, the J end by 3 bases, with 10 bases between. The CDR3 is 13 residues long. Germline CDR1 and CDR2: MNHEY and SMNVEV (reference sequence). In DNA form, the CDR3 reads TGTGCCAGCACCGAGGCGATCTACAATGAGCAGTTCTTC. It yields the protein CASTEAIYNEQFF.

V usage is TRBV29-1 and J usage is TRBJ1-1; TRBD1 might be the D (6 bases). V gave up 6 bases and J gave up 4 bases, with 15 bases separating them. The germline V gene encodes CDR1 SQVTM and CDR2 ANQGSEA. This CDR3 comprises 13 residues. The CDR3 region has the DNA TGCAGCGTCGCAACAGGGATAGGCACTGAAGCTTTCTTT. Amino acid sequence: CSVATGIGTEAFF.

This clone was recorded only once. The chain employs TRBV30 and TRBJ1-2; D uncertain. CDR3 length equals 15 residues. From germline, CDR1 is GTSNPN and CDR2 SVGIG (reference sequence). V lost 0 bases and J 4 bases, leaving 15 bases between the germline ends. CDR3 bases: TGTGCCTGGAGTGTACTGAGGTCCCCCTTCTATGGCTACACCTTC. As protein: CAWSVLRSPFYGYTF. Based on the CDR3 plus reference TRBV30 and TRBJ1-2, the full variable domain is SQTIHQWPATLVQPVGSPLSLECTVEGTSNPNLYWYRQAAGRGLQLLFYSVGIGQISSEVPQNLSASRPQDRQFILSSKKLLLSDSGFYLCAWSVLRSPFYGYTFGSGTRLTVV.

This rearrangement joins TRBV5-1 to TRBJ2-3, with D maybe TRBD1 (5 bases). Germline CDR1 reads SGHRS; CDR2 reads YFSETQ. The germline V and J ends were trimmed by 4 bases and 3 bases, with 12 bases remaining between them. CDR3 length equals 14 residues. For the CDR3, the DNA is TGCGCCAGCAGCCAGGGTGAGGAGACAGATACGCAGTATTTT. Its protein product is CASSQGEETDTQYF. The variable domain in full, with the rest retrieved from reference TRBV5-1 and TRBJ2-3, is KAGVTQTPRYLIKTRGQQVTLSCSPISGHRSVSWYQQTPGQGLQFLFEYFSETQRNKGNFPGRFSGRQFSNSRSEMNVSTLELGDSALYLCASSQGEETDTQYFGPGTRLTVL.

This chain joins TRBV5-1 and TRBJ1-5, with 7 bases lining up with TRBD1. The V gene end was trimmed by 0 bases and the J gene end by 7 bases; junction bases not matched to a gene: 4. CDR1 SGHRS and CDR2 YFSETQ come from the germline V gene. The CDR3 is 14 residues long. For the CDR3, the DNA is TGCGCCAGCAGCTTGGAAACAGGGGAACAGCCCCAGCATTTT. Its protein product is CASSLETGEQPQHF. The variable domain in full, completed from reference TRBV5-1 and TRBJ1-5, reads KAGVTQTPRYLIKTRGQQVTLSCSPISGHRSVSWYQQTPGQGLQFLFEYFSETQRNKGNFPGRFSGRQFSNSRSEMNVSTLELGDSALYLCASSLETGEQPQHFGDGTRLSIL.

This clone was seen a single time. The J gene is TRBJ2-5, the V gene TRBV10-3, with 7 bases lining up with TRBD1. The trim removed 5 bases at V and 1 base at J, leaving 1 base unmatched. The CDR3 extends over 13 amino acids. Looked up from germline, CDR1 is ENHRY and CDR2 is SYGVKD. The DNA of the CDR3 is TGTGCCATCAGTTCAGGGGGCCAAGAGACCCAGTACTTC. Translated: CAISSGGQETQYF.

The gene calls are TRBV12-5 and TRBJ2-5; no reliable D call. The V end lost 3 bases, the J end lost 0 bases, and 14 bases lay between the germline ends. This CDR3 spans 16 amino acids. Germline assignment: CDR1 LGHNT and CDR2 FRNRAP. The CDR3 bases are TGTGCTAGTGGTTTCTCCGGGTCGAAATACCAAGAGACCCAGTACTTC. Residues: CASGFSGSKYQETQYF.

The V call is TRBV5-1, the J call TRBJ1-1; D gene uncertain. V was trimmed by 4 bases and J by 3 bases, leaving 16 bases between them. In germline, CDR1 is SGHRS, CDR2 YFSETQ. This CDR3 spans 15 amino acids. CDR3 DNA: TGCGCCAGCAGCCCACCGGAGTCATTAGACACTGAAGCTTTCTTT. Amino acid sequence: CASSPPESLDTEAFF.

The chain has TRBV5-1 and TRBJ1-3; D uncertain. The CDR3 extends over 14 amino acids. Deletions cut 4 bases from V and 2 bases from J, with 10 bases between. Germline V lookup: CDR1 SGHRS, CDR2 YFSETQ. CDR3: CASSAAGTGNTIYF. As DNA, the CDR3 is TGCGCCAGCAGCGCGGCCGGGACTGGAAACACCATATATTTT.

The chain recombines TRBV29-1 with TRBJ1-2; 8 bases line up with TRBD1. The CDR3 spans 14 residues. V was pared by 0 bases and J by 8 bases, with 8 bases of the junction left unmatched. Germline CDR1 and CDR2: SQVTM and ANQGSEA. CDR3 sequence (DNA): TGCAGCGTTGAAGATCCGACAGGGGCTCACGGCTACACCTTC. Protein product: CSVEDPTGAHGYTF.

The chain employs TRBV15 and TRBJ2-5, with 9 bases fitting TRBD2. The J call is doubtful: the DNA matches TRBJ2-7 better. Germline V gives CDR1 LNHNV, CDR2 YYDKDF (reference sequence). The CDR3 is made up of 15 amino acids. CDR3 bases: TGTGCCACCAGCAGAGAGGCTAGCGGGACCTACGAGCAGTACTTC. Translating it yields CATSREASGTYEQYF.